The 12 T cell receptor beta chains reported below all come from one sample, sequenced in a study of T-cell reconstitution after alpha-beta-depleted transplantation in children. Unique molecular identifiers featured in how the TCRbeta library was prepared. One entry per CDR3 protein results from TCRdb running MiXCR on the PCR reads. The data show approximately 980,000 distinct CDR3 sequences, about 29% seen once. The sample in question was PBMCs, mostly from graft donor cells, obtained 360 days after TCRalphabeta/CD19-depleted stem cell transplant. The receptors derive from a boy less than two years old who had a stem cell transplant for SCID, so the T cells may come from the graft donor.

In its sample, this clonotype was seen once. The junction shows a germline mismatch at one end, possibly a read error. The V and J genes are TRBV5-1 and TRBJ2-3; D is perhaps TRBD1 (6 bases). Germline V gene data show CDR1 as SGHRS and CDR2 as YFSETQ. CDR3 length: 16 residues. The CDR3 DNA reads TGCGCCAGCAACTTGGCGACAGGTTTTGGCACAGATACGCAGTATTTT. Amino acids: CASNLATGFGTDTQYF. The whole variable domain, remainder taken from reference TRBV5-1 and TRBJ2-3, is KAGVTQTPRYLIKTRGQQVTLSCSPISGHRSVSWYQQTPGQGLQFLFEYFSETQRNKGNFPGRFSGRQFSNSRSEMNVSTLELGDSALYLCASNLATGFGTDTQYFGPGTRLTVL.

The chain links TRBV11-2 to TRBJ2-2, with no clear D. Germline V gene sequence: CDR1 SGHAT, CDR2 FQNNGV. Deletions cut 1 base from V and 2 bases from J, with 8 bases between. This CDR3 is built from 15 residues. In nucleotides, the CDR3 is TGTGCCAGCAGCTTAGTGGACGTAAACACCGGGGAGCTGTTTTTT. Amino acids: CASSLVDVNTGELFF.

A few counts support this clonotype. The rearrangement links TRBV5-6 to TRBJ1-4, with TRBD1 matching over 8 bases. The junction had 10 bases not matched to a gene; V was cut back by 4 bases and J by 8 bases. CDR1 is SGHDT, CDR2 YYEEEE, per germline. The CDR3 loop spans 15 amino acids. This CDR3 reads CASSKQDRVLEKLFF. The CDR3 DNA sequence: TGTGCCAGCAGCAAGCAGGACAGGGTCCTCGAAAAACTGTTTTTT.

This clonotype has more than one count but fewer than ten. The rearrangement joins TRBV6-5 to TRBJ2-1; TRBD1 aligns across 10 bases. Germline loops: CDR1 MNHEY, CDR2 SVGAGI. Trimming took 4 bases from V and 9 from J; bases not matched to a gene: 9. The CDR3 length is 15 residues. The chain's CDR3 is CASSLPGQGRIEQFF. In DNA form, the CDR3 reads TGTGCCAGCAGTTTACCGGGACAGGGGCGTATTGAGCAGTTCTTC.

This chain connects TRBV7-8 to TRBJ2-2, with a possible D match to TRBD1 (6 bases). The length of the CDR3 is 14 residues. CDR1 is SGHVS and CDR2 is FQNEAQ in the germline V gene. With 5 bases removed from V and 5 bases from J, the gap between germline ends came to 12 bases. CDR3 in amino acids: CASSITGITGELFF. CDR3 nucleotide sequence: TGTGCCAGCAGCATTACAGGGATTACCGGGGAGCTGTTTTTT.

This chain uses TRBV5-1 with TRBJ2-3, with TRBD2 matching 9 bases. The CDR3 is 15 residues long. CDR1 is SGHRS, CDR2 YFSETQ, per germline. V shed 2 bases, J shed 1 base, and the junction held 2 bases outside the gene matches. CDR3 coding DNA: TGCGCCAGCAGCTTTCCTAGCGGGGGCACAGATACGCAGTATTTT. Translated, it gives CASSFPSGGTDTQYF.

This sequence joins TRBV5-1 and TRBJ2-5; TRBD2 might be the D (5 bases). Per germline, CDR1 SGHRS and CDR2 YFSETQ. The V and J ends lost 5 bases and 0 bases respectively, with 14 bases between them. This CDR3 has 15 residues. The CDR3 DNA sequence: TGCGCCAGCAGGAGCCGGACGGACTACCAAGAGACCCAGTACTTC. Residues: CASRSRTDYQETQYF.

This sequence joins TRBV6-1 and TRBJ2-7, with 10 bases identical to TRBD1. Germline lookup yields CDR1 MNHNS and CDR2 SASEGT. V was pared by 7 bases and J by 5 bases, with 14 bases of the junction left unmatched. This CDR3 comprises 16 residues. DNA of the CDR3: TGTGCCAGCATCCCCACTCCAGGACAGGGGGGTAACGAGCAGTACTTC. It encodes CASIPTPGQGGNEQYF.

The rearrangement links TRBV12-3 or TRBV12-4 to TRBJ1-4, with a tentative D call TRBD1 (6 bases). V was shortened by 2 bases and J by 0 bases, with 13 bases between the two germline ends. The CDR3 runs 17 residues. Here the CDR3 DNA reads TGTGCCAGCAGTTTAAGGACAGCCATTGCAACTAATGAAAAACTGTTTTTT. This gives the protein CASSLRTAIATNEKLFF.

The J gene is TRBJ2-4, the V gene TRBV9; TRBD1 matches at 7 bases. The CDR3 spans 15 residues. Germline values: CDR1 SGDLS, CDR2 YYNGEE. The ends lost 0 bases at V and 4 bases at J; junction bases unmatched: 4. CDR3 loop: CASSVAWDSKNIQYF. The CDR3 bases are TGTGCCAGCAGCGTAGCCTGGGACAGTAAAAACATTCAGTACTTC. The variable domain in full, with the rest retrieved from reference TRBV9 and TRBJ2-4, is DSGVTQTPKHLITATGQRVTLRCSPRSGDLSVYWYQQSLDQGLQFLIQYYNGEERAKGNILERFSAQQFPDLHSELNLSSLELGDSALYFCASSVAWDSKNIQYFGAGTRLSVL.

This clonotype was observed a handful of times. The V call is TRBV7-9, the J call TRBJ1-4; no clear D. Germline V CDR1 and CDR2: SEHNR, FQNEAQ (reference sequence). This CDR3 spans 12 amino acids. The V end was cut by 7 bases, the J end by 3 bases, with 6 bases between. The CDR3 region is CASTRPNEKLFF. The CDR3 nucleotides are TGTGCCAGCACCCGTCCTAATGAAAAACTGTTTTTT.

The sample holds a few counts of this clonotype. The chain has TRBV5-1 and TRBJ1-5; D uncertain. V was trimmed by 4 bases and J by 0 bases, leaving 11 bases between them. Looked up from germline, CDR1 is SGHRS and CDR2 is YFSETQ. The CDR3 loop spans 15 amino acids. This CDR3 is CASSPFSASNQPQHF. The CDR3 DNA follows: TGCGCCAGCAGCCCTTTCTCAGCTAGCAATCAGCCCCAGCATTTT.